The 31 T cell receptor beta chains reported below all come from one sample, sequenced in a study of T cell responses to AZD1222 COVID-19 vaccine. Measured with immunoSEQ multiplex PCR; TCRdb has only the in-frame clones, and not every one. Seen here are more than 95,000 clones, about 89% observed once, and the top ten hold 25% to 35%. Sequences were derived from peripheral blood, sampled on day 0 of AZD1222 vaccination. These receptors were collected from an adult in good health.

The rearrangement joins TRBV19 to TRBJ1-1, with 7 bases aligning to TRBD1. The germline CDR1 and CDR2 sequences are LNHDA and SQIVND (reference sequence). The CDR3 is 13 amino acids. Unmatched junction bases numbered 6, after V lost 10 bases and J lost 1 base. CDR3 nucleotides: TGTGCCACCAGAGACAGGGCGAACACTGAAGCTTTCTTT. This sequence encodes CATRDRANTEAFF.

The chain employs TRBV7-2 and TRBJ1-3, with D tentatively TRBD1 (5 bases). Trimming cost V 2 bases and J 3 bases, with 11 bases left between them. The germline V gene has CDR1 SGHTA and CDR2 FQGNSA. The CDR3 loop spans 15 amino acids. The CDR3 sequence: CASSLLGLGGNTIYF. The CDR3 bases are TGTGCCAGCAGCTTACTGGGGCTAGGTGGAAACACCATATATTTT.

The chain links TRBV7-8 to TRBJ1-5; 10 bases agree with TRBD1. The length of the CDR3 is 16 residues. With V trimmed by 2 bases and J by 4 bases, 5 bases remained unmatched. Looked up from germline, CDR1 is SGHVS and CDR2 is FQNEAQ. CDR3 region: CASSLRSGQGNQPQHF. The CDR3 coding sequence is TGTGCCAGCAGCTTAAGGTCGGGACAGGGGAATCAGCCCCAGCATTTT.

The chain is built from TRBV7-2 and TRBJ2-7, with unresolved D. Looked up from germline, CDR1 is SGHTA and CDR2 is FQGNSA. The CDR3 totals 13 residues. Trimming stripped 1 base from V and 5 bases from J, with 9 bases between. The CDR3 here is CASSLGSWNEQYF. CDR3 nucleotide sequence: TGTGCCAGCAGCTTAGGGTCTTGGAACGAGCAGTACTTC.

V and J are TRBV7-9 and TRBJ1-3, with D perhaps matching TRBD1 (5 bases). Germline CDR1 is SEHNR and CDR2 is FQNEAQ (reference sequence). This CDR3 has 15 residues. The V end lost 3 bases, the J end lost 1 base, and 10 bases lay between the germline ends. Here the CDR3 DNA reads TGTGCCAGCAGCTTGAGGGGAGGGTCTGGAAACACCATATATTTT. This gives the protein CASSLRGGSGNTIYF.

The CDR3 sequence: CASKGQGGLSPQHF. The CDR3, as DNA: TGTGCCAGCAAAGGACAGGGCGGGCTATCGCCCCAGCATTTT. The rearrangement links TRBV6-6 to TRBJ1-5; TRBD1 aligns across 8 bases. The CDR3 consists of 14 residues. V lost 7 bases to trimming and J lost 9 bases; unmatched junction nucleotides: 11. Germline loops: CDR1 MNHNY, CDR2 SVGAGI (reference sequence).

V gene TRBV12-3 or TRBV12-4 combines with J gene TRBJ2-4, with TRBD2 identical over 7 bases. There are 13 residues in the CDR3. V dropped 6 bases and J dropped 8; count of bases not matched to a gene: 7. The CDR3 coding sequence is TGTGCCAGCAGCCTGTGGGAGGGAGACATTCAGTACTTC. Amino acids: CASSLWEGDIQYF.

This chain uses TRBV24-1 with TRBJ2-6; 8 nucleotides align to TRBD1. Germline trimming cut 4 bases from V and 4 bases from J; bases unmatched to any gene: 8. CDR3 size: 17 residues. CDR1 is KGHDR and CDR2 is SFDVKD in the germline V gene. The DNA for the CDR3 is TGTGCCACCAGTGAAGGACAGGGAACTCCCGGGGCCAACGTCCTGACTTTC. Protein product: CATSEGQGTPGANVLTF.

The chain is built from TRBV5-1 and TRBJ2-1; 11 nucleotides line up with TRBD2. The CDR3 sequence is 15 residues long. In germline, CDR1 is SGHRS, CDR2 YFSETQ. V dropped 0 bases and J dropped 15; count of bases not matched to a gene: 11. The CDR3 DNA follows: TGCGCCAGCAGCTTGGTAGCGGGAGGGCTCGGCGCACCGTTCTTC. Encoded protein: CASSLVAGGLGAPFF.

This clone came up once. This chain joins TRBV7-6 and TRBJ1-1; possible D gene TRBD1, 5 bases. Germline CDR1 reads SGHVS; CDR2 reads FNYEAQ. V was shortened by 7 bases and J by 0 bases, with 9 bases between the two germline ends. The CDR3 consists of 13 residues. CDR3 in DNA: TGTGCCAGCACCCAACAGGTGAACACTGAAGCTTTCTTT. It codes for CASTQQVNTEAFF. The full variable domain, completed using reference TRBV7-6 and TRBJ1-1, is GAGVSQSPRYKVTKRGQDVALRCDPISGHVSLYWYRQALGQGPEFLTYFNYEAQQDKSGLPNDRFSAERPEGSISTLTIQRTEQRDSAMYRCASTQQVNTEAFFGQGTRLTVV.

The CDR3 bases are TGTGCCAGCAGCCCACTAGCGGGGGCCAACACCGGGGAGCTGTTTTTT. Amino acid sequence: CASSPLAGANTGELFF. The V call is TRBV5-4, the J call TRBJ2-2, with 11 bases aligning to TRBD2. The germline gives CDR1 SGHNT, CDR2 YYREEE (reference sequence). CDR3 length: 16 residues. V dropped 4 bases and J dropped 2; count of bases not matched to a gene: 4.

V usage is TRBV2 and J usage is TRBJ1-4, with 8 positions matching TRBD1. Trimming at V came to 7 bases and at J to 3 bases, leaving 7 bases not matched to a gene. The CDR3 is made up of 15 amino acids. Per the germline V gene, CDR1 is SNHLY and CDR2 is FYNNEI. This CDR3 reads CASNPQGAANEKLFF. The CDR3, as DNA: TGTGCCAGCAATCCGCAGGGGGCTGCTAATGAAAAACTGTTTTTT.

The chain carries TRBV7-9 and TRBJ2-4, with D perhaps assigned TRBD1 or TRBD2 (5 bases each). There are 16 residues in the CDR3. V lost 5 bases and J 1 base, leaving 15 bases between the germline ends. CDR1 is SEHNR and CDR2 is FQNEAQ in the germline V gene (reference sequence). The CDR3 region is CASSPSGGGAKNIQYF. The CDR3 DNA is TGTGCCAGCAGCCCCAGTGGGGGTGGGGCCAAAAACATTCAGTACTTC.

The chain carries TRBV6-5 and TRBJ2-1; D ambiguous. Trimming shortened V by 3 bases and J by 5 bases, and 11 bases separated the two germline ends. This CDR3 is built from 14 residues. Germline loops: CDR1 MNHEY, CDR2 SVGAGI. The DNA for the CDR3 is TGTGCCAGCAGTTATGACTCCTCAAACAATGAGCAGTTCTTC. Its protein product is CASSYDSSNNEQFF.

The chain carries TRBV6-1 and TRBJ1-2; 7 bases are shared with TRBD1. V was clipped by 0 bases and J by 1 base; unmatched bases: 5. CDR1 MNHNS and CDR2 SASEGT come from the germline V gene. The CDR3 is 16 amino acids. The CDR3 coding sequence is TGTGCCAGCAGTGAAGCGACAGGGAATAATAACTATGGCTACACCTTC. Translated: CASSEATGNNNYGYTF.

This chain joins TRBV6-6 and TRBJ2-7; maybe TRBD1 (5 bases). The CDR3 runs 14 residues. Looked up from germline, CDR1 is MNHNY and CDR2 is SVGAGI (reference sequence). Between the trimmed V and J ends, which lost 2 bases and 3 bases, there was a span of 11 bases. CDR3 amino acids: CASSYKGANYEQYF. For the CDR3, the DNA is TGTGCCAGCAGTTACAAAGGGGCGAACTACGAGCAGTACTTC.

This chain links TRBV2 with TRBJ2-7; TRBD1 aligns across 8 bases. Germline CDR1 is SNHLY and CDR2 is FYNNEI. V was clipped by 7 bases and J by 7 bases; unmatched bases: 6. The CDR3 has 12 residues. CDR3 DNA sequence: TGTGCCAGCATGGGACAGGCGGGAGAGCAGTACTTC. Translation gives CASMGQAGEQYF.

V and J are TRBV19 and TRBJ2-2, with 9 nucleotides matching TRBD2. The germline gives CDR1 LNHDA, CDR2 SQIVND (reference sequence). The CDR3 covers 17 residues. The J segment lost 3 bases and the V segment lost 6 bases, leaving 11 bases of the junction unmatched. The CDR3 DNA reads as TGTGCCAGTAGATATTCCCGCGGGAGGGCCGACACCGGGGAGCTGTTTTTT. As protein: CASRYSRGRADTGELFF.

This clone was counted only a few times. The chain combines TRBV6-6 with TRBJ1-4; D is unclear. Trimming took off 5 bases at V and 3 bases at J, with 22 bases between the two ends. CDR3 size: 18 residues. Germline CDR1 is MNHNY and CDR2 is SVGAGI (reference sequence). The CDR3 loop reads CASSPRGGPGFSNEKLFF. The CDR3 DNA sequence: TGTGCCAGCAGTCCCCGAGGAGGGCCAGGCTTTTCTAATGAAAAACTGTTTTTT.

This clone was counted a single time. The chain uses TRBV24-1 and TRBJ2-2; D remains ambiguous. Germline V CDR1 and CDR2: KGHDR, SFDVKD. V dropped 2 bases and J dropped 2 bases, with 2 bases sitting between them. The CDR3 is made up of 13 amino acids. The CDR3 DNA sequence: TGTGCCACCAGTGATTATAACACCGGGGAGCTGTTTTTT. Protein product: CATSDYNTGELFF.

V usage is TRBV29-1 and J usage is TRBJ1-1; no definite D call. V shed 5 bases and J shed 1 base, with 8 bases lying between them. The CDR3 sequence is 12 residues long. The germline CDR1 and CDR2 sequences are SQVTM and ANQGSEA. The CDR3 loop is CSVQSGNTEAFF. In DNA form, the CDR3 reads TGCAGCGTTCAATCAGGGAACACTGAAGCTTTCTTT.

The chain is built from TRBV4-1 and TRBJ2-6; a weak D match, TRBD1 (5 bases). The CDR3 runs 20 residues. The germline gives CDR1 MGHRA, CDR2 YSYEKL. V was trimmed by 0 bases and J by 0 bases, leaving 18 bases between them. CDR3 amino acids: CASSQDNPSSGYSGANVLTF. CDR3 nucleotide sequence: TGCGCCAGCAGCCAAGATAACCCAAGTTCAGGGTACTCTGGGGCCAACGTCCTGACTTTC.

The chain has TRBV11-1 and TRBJ1-2; D is uncertain. Germline V gives CDR1 SGHAT, CDR2 FQDESV (reference sequence). The CDR3 sequence is 13 residues long. V was cut by 1 base and J by 2 bases, with 5 bases left in between. The CDR3 is CASSLGQNYGYTF. The CDR3 DNA follows: TGTGCCAGCAGCTTAGGGCAGAACTATGGCTACACCTTC.

V gene TRBV12-3 or TRBV12-4 combines with J gene TRBJ2-5; D gene uncertain. This CDR3 is built from 13 residues. V shed 5 bases and J shed 5 bases, with 12 bases lying between them. The CDR3 sequence: CASSRRMDETQYF. The CDR3 coding sequence is TGTGCCAGCAGTAGGAGAATGGACGAGACCCAGTACTTC.

The chain employs TRBV9 and TRBJ1-6, with 11 nucleotides matching TRBD1. The CDR3 runs to 15 residues. Trimming took 0 bases from V and 9 from J; bases not matched to a gene: 2. Germline loops: CDR1 SGDLS, CDR2 YYNGEE. CDR3 region: CASSVGTGGSSPLHF. As DNA, the CDR3 is TGTGCCAGCAGCGTAGGGACAGGGGGCAGTTCACCCCTCCACTTT.

This clone was observed a single time. The chain uses TRBV7-2 and TRBJ2-1; D unclear. Germline assignment: CDR1 SGHTA and CDR2 FQGNSA. V was cut by 1 base and J by 7 bases, with 14 bases left in between. This CDR3 region has 15 residues. The CDR3 spells CASSLDWEPFNEQFF. The CDR3 nucleotides are TGTGCCAGCAGCTTAGATTGGGAACCCTTTAATGAGCAGTTCTTC.

The J gene is TRBJ2-5, the V gene TRBV6-5; 8 positions match TRBD1. V lost 2 bases and J lost 3; bases outside the gene matches: 8. This CDR3 is 16 amino acids long. Germline CDR1 MNHEY, CDR2 SVGAGI. In DNA, the CDR3 is TGTGCCAGCAGTTACAACTACGCAGGGGGCGAAGAGACCCAGTACTTC. Translated: CASSYNYAGGEETQYF.

The chain carries TRBV21-1 and TRBJ2-7; the D call in the table, TRBD2, was not verified against the DNA. TRBV21-1 is tagged as a pseudogene. The CDR3 consists of 12 residues. DNA of the CDR3: TGTGCCAGCAGCCCGGGGGCCTACGAGCAGTACTTC. Amino acid sequence: CASSPGAYEQYF.

J is TRBJ2-7 and V is TRBV18; D is ambiguous. This CDR3 region has 16 residues. V lost 3 bases and J lost 1, with 16 bases in between. CDR1 and CDR2 from the germline V gene are KGHSH and LQKENI. This chain's CDR3 is CASSPYTPADSYEQYF. The CDR3 coding sequence is TGTGCCAGCTCACCTTATACCCCCGCAGATTCCTACGAGCAGTACTTC.

This chain uses TRBV21-1 with TRBJ2-7; TRBD1, the table's D call, lacks a check against the DNA. TRBV21-1 is listed as a pseudogene. This CDR3 region has 15 residues. The CDR3 loop reads CASSLGADFSYEQYF. The CDR3 nucleotides are TGTGCCAGCAGCCTTGGGGCAGACTTCTCCTACGAGCAGTACTTC.

The V gene is TRBV27, the J gene TRBJ2-3; D call uncertain. In germline, CDR1 is MNHEY, CDR2 SMNVEV (reference sequence). Trimming cost V 6 bases and J 1 base, with 11 bases left between them. This CDR3 region has 14 residues. CDR3 in DNA: TGTGCCAGCAGCTCTTGGGCGGGCACAGATACGCAGTATTTT. This sequence encodes CASSSWAGTDTQYF.